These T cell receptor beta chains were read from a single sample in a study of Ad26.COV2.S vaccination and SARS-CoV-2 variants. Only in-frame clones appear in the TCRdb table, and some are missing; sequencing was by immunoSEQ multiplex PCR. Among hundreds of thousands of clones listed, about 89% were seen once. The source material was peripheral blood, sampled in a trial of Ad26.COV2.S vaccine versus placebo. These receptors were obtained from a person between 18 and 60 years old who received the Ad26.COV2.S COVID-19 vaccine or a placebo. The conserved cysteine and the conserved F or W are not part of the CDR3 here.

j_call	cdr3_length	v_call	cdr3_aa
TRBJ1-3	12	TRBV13	ASSLKGTGNTIY
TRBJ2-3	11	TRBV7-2	ASSGQGGDTQY
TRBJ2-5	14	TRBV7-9	ASSRGLAEHKETQY
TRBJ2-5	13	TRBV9	ASSVGLAGVETQY
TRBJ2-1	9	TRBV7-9	ASMRFNEQF
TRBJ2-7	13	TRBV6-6	ASSSPDRASYEQY
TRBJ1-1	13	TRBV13	ASSLGSMVRVEAF
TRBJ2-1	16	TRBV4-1	ASSQDTVDRGNRLEQF
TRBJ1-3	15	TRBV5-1	ASSASGTGIAGNTIY
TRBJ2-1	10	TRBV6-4	ASRRQGGEQF
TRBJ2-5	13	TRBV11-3	ASSLGTGESETQY
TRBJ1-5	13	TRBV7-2	ASSLKTGWNQPQH
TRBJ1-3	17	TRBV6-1	ASSELMVMGRISGNTIY
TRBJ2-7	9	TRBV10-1	ASSGLYEQY
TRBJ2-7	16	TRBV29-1	SVEARDRGSLRGNEQY
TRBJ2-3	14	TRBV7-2	ASSLYGTSGTDTQY
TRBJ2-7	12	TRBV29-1	SVEIQGSAYEQY
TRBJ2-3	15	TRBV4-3	ASSQVIRGDGTDTQY